This record covers a single T cell receptor (beta chain). Its cognate antigen is unknown. Because the CDR3 is missing its conserved closing phenylalanine or tryptophan, this is likely a read error. The sample originates from a study of identical twins. The cDNA had a unique molecular identifier and a template-switch universal primer site. TCRdb redid the calling of the 5' RACE reads with MiXCR, one entry per CDR3 protein. The top ten clones hold roughly 5% of a sample with about 250,000 distinct CDR3 sequences, approximately 7.8% of them seen once. The germline CDR1 and CDR2 sequences are SGHDT and YYEEEE. V was clipped by 4 bases and J by 4 bases, with 14 bases between them. The CDR3 is 14 amino acids. Notes on the study in general: Zero-insertion analyses could be partly confounded by invariant MAIT and iNKT cells. A lower insertion count was a feature of abundant cord blood beta clonotypes, with no such feature in memory repertoires.

All of the donors were Caucasians in good health. Separately, the same data were catalogued under a study of yellow fever vaccine responses in identical twins.

The genes are TRBV5-6 and TRBJ1-2; tentative D call: TRBD1 (5 bases). The sample was CD8+ T cells sorted from blood. This TCR derives from a woman between 18 and 30 years old in good health. CDR3 sequence reads: CASSPGGGLYGYTL. The DNA for the CDR3 is TGTGCCAGCAGCCCCGGGGGGGGACTCTATGGCTACACCCTC.